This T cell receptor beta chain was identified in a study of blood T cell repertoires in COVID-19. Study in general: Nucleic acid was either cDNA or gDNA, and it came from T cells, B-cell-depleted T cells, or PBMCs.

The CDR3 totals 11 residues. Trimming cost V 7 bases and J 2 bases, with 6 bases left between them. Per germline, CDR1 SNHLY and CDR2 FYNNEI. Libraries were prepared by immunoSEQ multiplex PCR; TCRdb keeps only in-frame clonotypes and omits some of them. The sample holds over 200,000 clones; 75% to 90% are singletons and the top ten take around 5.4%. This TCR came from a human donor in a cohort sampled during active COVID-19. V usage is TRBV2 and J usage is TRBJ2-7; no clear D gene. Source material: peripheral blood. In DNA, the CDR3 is TGTGCCAGCATTTATACCTACGAGCAGTACTTC. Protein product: CASIYTYEQYF.